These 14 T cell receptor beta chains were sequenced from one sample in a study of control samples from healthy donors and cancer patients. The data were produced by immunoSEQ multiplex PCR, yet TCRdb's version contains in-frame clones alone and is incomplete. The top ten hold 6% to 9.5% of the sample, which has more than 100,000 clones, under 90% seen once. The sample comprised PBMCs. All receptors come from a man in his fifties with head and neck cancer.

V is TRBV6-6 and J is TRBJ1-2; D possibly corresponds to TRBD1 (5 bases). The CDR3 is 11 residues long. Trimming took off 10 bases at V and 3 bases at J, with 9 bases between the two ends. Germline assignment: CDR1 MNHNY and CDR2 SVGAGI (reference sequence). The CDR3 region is CAIGTDYGYTF. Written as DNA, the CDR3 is TGTGCCATCGGGACCGACTATGGCTACACCTTC.

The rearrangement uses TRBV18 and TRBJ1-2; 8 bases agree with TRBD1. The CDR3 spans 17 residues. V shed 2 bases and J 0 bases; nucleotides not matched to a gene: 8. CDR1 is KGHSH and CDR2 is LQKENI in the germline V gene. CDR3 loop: CASSPVRAGGANYGYTF. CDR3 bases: TGTGCCAGCTCACCAGTTCGGGCAGGGGGCGCTAACTATGGCTACACCTTC.

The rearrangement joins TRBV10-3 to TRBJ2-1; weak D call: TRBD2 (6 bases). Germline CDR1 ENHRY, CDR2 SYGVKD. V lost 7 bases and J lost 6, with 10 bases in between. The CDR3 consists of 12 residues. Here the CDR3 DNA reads TGTGCCATCATGGGTAGCGGCAATGAGCAGTTCTTC. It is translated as CAIMGSGNEQFF.

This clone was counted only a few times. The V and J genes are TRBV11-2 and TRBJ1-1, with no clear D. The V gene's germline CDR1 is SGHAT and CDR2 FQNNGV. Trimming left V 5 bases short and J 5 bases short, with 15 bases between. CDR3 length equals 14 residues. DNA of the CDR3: TGTGCCAGCAGCCCCCAGAGTAGCAAGACTGAAGCTTTCTTT. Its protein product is CASSPQSSKTEAFF. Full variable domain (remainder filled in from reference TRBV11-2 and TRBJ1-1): EAGVAQSPRYKIIEKRQSVAFWCNPISGHATLYWYQQILGQGPKLLIQFQNNGVVDDSQLPKDRFSAERLKGVDSTLKIQPAKLEDSAVYLCASSPQSSKTEAFFGQGTRLTVV.

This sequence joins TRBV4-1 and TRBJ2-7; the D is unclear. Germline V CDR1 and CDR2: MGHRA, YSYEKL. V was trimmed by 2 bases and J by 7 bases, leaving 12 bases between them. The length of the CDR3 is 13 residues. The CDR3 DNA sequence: TGCGCCAGCAGCCAAATGGTGGATCGGGAGCAGTACTTC. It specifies CASSQMVDREQYF.

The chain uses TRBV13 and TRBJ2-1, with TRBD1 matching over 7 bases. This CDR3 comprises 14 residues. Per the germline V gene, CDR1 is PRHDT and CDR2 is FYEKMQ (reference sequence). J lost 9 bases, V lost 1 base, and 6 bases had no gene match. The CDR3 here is CASSLDRGISEQFF. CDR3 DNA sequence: TGTGCCAGCAGCTTAGACAGGGGAATAAGTGAGCAGTTCTTC. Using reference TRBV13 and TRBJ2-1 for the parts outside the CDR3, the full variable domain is AAGVIQSPRHLIKEKRETATLKCYPIPRHDTVYWYQQGPGQDPQFLISFYEKMQSDKGSIPDRFSAQQFSDYHSELNMSSLELGDSALYFCASSLDRGISEQFFGPGTRLTVL.

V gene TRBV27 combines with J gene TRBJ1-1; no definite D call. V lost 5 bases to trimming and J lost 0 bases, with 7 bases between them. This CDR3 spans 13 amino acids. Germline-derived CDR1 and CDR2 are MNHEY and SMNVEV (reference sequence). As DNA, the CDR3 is TGTGCCAGCAGTACCTGGGTGAACACTGAAGCTTTCTTT. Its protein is CASSTWVNTEAFF.

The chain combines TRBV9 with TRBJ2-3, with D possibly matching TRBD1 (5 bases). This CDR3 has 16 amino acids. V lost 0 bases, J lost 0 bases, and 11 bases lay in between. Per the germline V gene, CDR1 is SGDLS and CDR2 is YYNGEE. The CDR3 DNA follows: TGTGCCAGCAGCGTAGCAGTAGCAGGGAGCACAGATACGCAGTATTTT. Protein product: CASSVAVAGSTDTQYF.

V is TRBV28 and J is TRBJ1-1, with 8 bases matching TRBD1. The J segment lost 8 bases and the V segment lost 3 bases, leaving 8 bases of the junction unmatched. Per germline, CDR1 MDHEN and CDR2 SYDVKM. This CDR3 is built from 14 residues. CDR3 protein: CASSLPDRGGEAFF. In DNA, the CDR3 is TGTGCCAGCAGTTTGCCTGACAGGGGAGGGGAAGCTTTCTTT.

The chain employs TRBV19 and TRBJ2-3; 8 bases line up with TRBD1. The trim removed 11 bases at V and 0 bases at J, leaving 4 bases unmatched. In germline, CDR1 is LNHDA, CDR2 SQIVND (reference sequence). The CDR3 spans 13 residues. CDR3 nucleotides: TGTGCCTCCAGACAGGGGAGCACAGATACGCAGTATTTT. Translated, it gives CASRQGSTDTQYF. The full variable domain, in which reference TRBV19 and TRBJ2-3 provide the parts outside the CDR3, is DGGITQSPKYLFRKEGQNVTLSCEQNLNHDAMYWYRQDPGQGLRLIYYSQIVNDFQKGDIAEGYSVSREKKESFPLTVTSAQKNPTAFYLCASRQGSTDTQYFGPGTRLTVL.

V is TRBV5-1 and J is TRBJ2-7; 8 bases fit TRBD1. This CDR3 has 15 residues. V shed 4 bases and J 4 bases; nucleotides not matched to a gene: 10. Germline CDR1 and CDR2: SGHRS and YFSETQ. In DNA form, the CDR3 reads TGCGCCAGCAGCCAAGGGACAGGCGGCGGGTACGAGCAGTACTTC. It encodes CASSQGTGGGYEQYF.

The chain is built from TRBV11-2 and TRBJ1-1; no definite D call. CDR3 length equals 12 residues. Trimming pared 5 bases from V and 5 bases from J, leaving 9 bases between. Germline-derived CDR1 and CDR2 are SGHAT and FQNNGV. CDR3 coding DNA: TGTGCCAGCAGCCCTGGGAGGACTGAAGCTTTCTTT. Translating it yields CASSPGRTEAFF.

CDR3 DNA: TGTGCCAGCAGCCTGCGGGAATTAGGAACCGGGGAGCTGTTTTTT. Translation gives CASSLRELGTGELFF. The chain employs TRBV27 and TRBJ2-2, with a weak D call TRBD2 (6 bases). CDR3 length: 15 amino acids. Per the germline V gene, CDR1 is MNHEY and CDR2 is SMNVEV (reference sequence). V was cut by 6 bases and J by 5 bases, with 16 bases left in between.

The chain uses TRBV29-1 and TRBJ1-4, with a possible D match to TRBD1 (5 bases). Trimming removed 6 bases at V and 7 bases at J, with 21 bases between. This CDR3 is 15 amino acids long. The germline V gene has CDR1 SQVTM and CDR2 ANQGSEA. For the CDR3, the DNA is TGCAGCGTCGAGAGGGGTGGGGGTTACGGTGAAAAACTGTTTTTT. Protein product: CSVERGGGYGEKLFF.